This T cell receptor (beta chain) was obtained from a study of OX40 agonist ivuxolimab in advanced cancers. Study-wide background: The drug used for patients, ivuxolimab, was an agonistic anti-OX40 (CD134) antibody. All patients had ivuxolimab intravenously every 2 weeks at 0.01 to 10 mg/kg. There were three patients with partial responses, one having hepatocellular carcinoma and two cutaneous melanoma.

A word on this clone: Its cognate antigen is unknown.

Study-wide points: In the 0.1 to 3.0 mg/kg range, CD4+ and CD8+ blood T cells had expanded clonally by week 6.

The protocol was immunoSEQ multiplex PCR, while the TCRdb copy is restricted to in-frame clones and leaves out a portion. The sample has tens of thousands of clones, around 90% seen once. This CDR3 region has 15 residues. Trimming removed 4 bases from V and 4 bases from J, with 16 bases in between. The V gene's germline CDR1 is LGHNA and CDR2 YNFKEQ. The sequences come from CD4+ or CD8+ T cells sorted from blood, collected in a trial of the OX40 agonist ivuxolimab. V gene TRBV4-2 combines with J gene TRBJ1-2, with D perhaps matching TRBD1 (6 bases). The sequence was obtained from an adult with an advanced solid tumor such as melanoma, head and neck, liver or kidney cancer. In nucleotides, the CDR3 is TGTGCCAGCAGCCGCGAGGGTACAGGGTCCTATGGCTACACCTTC. This sequence encodes CASSREGTGSYGYTF.